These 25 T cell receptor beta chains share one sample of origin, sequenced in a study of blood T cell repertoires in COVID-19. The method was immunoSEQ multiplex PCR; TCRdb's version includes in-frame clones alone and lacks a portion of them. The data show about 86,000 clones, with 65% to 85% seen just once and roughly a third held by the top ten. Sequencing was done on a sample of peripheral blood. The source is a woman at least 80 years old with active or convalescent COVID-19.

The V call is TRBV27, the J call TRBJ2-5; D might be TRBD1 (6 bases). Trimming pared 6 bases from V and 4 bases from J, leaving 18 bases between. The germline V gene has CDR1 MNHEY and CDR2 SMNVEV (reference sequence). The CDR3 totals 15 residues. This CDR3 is CASSLLLGALETQYF. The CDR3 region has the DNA TGTGCCAGCAGCCTCTTACTGGGGGCCCTAGAGACCCAGTACTTC.

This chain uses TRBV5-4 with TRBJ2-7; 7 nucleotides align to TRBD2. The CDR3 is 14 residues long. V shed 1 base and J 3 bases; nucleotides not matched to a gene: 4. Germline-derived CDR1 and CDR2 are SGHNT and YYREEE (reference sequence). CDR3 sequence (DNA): TGTGCCAGCAGCTTGCCGGGGACTAACTACGAGCAGTACTTC. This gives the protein CASSLPGTNYEQYF.

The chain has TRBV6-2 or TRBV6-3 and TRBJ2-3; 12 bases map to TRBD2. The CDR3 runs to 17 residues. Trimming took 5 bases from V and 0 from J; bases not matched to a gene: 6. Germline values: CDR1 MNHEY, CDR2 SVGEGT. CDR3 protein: CASSASGGAWSTDTQYF. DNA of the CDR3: TGTGCCAGCAGTGCTAGCGGGGGGGCCTGGAGCACAGATACGCAGTATTTT.

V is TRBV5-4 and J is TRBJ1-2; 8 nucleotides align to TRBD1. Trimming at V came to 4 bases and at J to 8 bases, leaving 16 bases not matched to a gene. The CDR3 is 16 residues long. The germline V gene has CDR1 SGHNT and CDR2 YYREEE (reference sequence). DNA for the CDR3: TGTGCCAGCAGCCACGGACAGGGTAGGCCCTTAGTGGGCTACACCTTC. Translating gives CASSHGQGRPLVGYTF.

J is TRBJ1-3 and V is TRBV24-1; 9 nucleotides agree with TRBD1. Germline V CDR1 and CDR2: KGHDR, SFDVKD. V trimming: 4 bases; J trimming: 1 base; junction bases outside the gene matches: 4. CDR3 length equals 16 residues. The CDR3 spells CATSDSDRGSGNTIYF. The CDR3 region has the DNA TGTGCCACCAGTGACTCGGACAGGGGTTCTGGAAACACCATATATTTT.

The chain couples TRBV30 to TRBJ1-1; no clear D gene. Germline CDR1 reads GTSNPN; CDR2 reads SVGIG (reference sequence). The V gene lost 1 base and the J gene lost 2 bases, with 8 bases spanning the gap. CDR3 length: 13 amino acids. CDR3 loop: CAWSGSVNTEAFF. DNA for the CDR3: TGTGCCTGGAGTGGGTCAGTAAACACTGAAGCTTTCTTT.

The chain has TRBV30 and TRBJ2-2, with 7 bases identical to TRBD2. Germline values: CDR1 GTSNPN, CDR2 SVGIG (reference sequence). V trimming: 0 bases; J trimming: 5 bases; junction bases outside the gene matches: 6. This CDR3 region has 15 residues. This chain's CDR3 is CAWSVPGGGTGELFF. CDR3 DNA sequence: TGTGCCTGGAGTGTACCGGGGGGAGGGACCGGGGAGCTGTTTTTT.

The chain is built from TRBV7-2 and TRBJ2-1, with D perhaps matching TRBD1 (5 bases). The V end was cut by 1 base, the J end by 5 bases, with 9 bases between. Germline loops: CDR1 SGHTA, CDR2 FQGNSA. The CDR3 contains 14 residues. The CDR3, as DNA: TGTGCCAGCAGCTTAGTAGGACACAACAATGAGCAGTTCTTC. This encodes CASSLVGHNNEQFF.

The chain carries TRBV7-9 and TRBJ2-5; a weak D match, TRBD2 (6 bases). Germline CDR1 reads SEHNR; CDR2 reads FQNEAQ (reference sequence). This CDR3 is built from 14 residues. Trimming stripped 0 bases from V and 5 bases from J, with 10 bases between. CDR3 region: CASSLAGGRETQYF. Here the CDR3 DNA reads TGTGCCAGCAGCTTAGCGGGGGGTCGTGAGACCCAGTACTTC.

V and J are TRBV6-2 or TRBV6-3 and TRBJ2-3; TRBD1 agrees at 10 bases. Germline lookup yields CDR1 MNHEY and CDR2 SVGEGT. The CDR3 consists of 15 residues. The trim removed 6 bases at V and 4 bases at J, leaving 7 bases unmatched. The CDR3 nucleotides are TGTGCCAGCAGCCGATCCGGGACAGGGGCAGATACGCAGTATTTT. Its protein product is CASSRSGTGADTQYF.

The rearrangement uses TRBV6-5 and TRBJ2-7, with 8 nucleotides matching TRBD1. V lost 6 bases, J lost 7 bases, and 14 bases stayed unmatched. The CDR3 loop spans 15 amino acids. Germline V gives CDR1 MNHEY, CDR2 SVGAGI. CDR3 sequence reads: CASSPLDRGTWEQYF. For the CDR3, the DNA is TGTGCCAGCAGCCCCCTAGACAGGGGTACTTGGGAGCAGTACTTC.

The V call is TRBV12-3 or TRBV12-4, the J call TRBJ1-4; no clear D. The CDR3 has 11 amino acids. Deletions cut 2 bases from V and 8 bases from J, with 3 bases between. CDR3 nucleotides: TGTGCCAGCAGTTTACTAGAAAAACTGTTTTTT. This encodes CASSLLEKLFF.

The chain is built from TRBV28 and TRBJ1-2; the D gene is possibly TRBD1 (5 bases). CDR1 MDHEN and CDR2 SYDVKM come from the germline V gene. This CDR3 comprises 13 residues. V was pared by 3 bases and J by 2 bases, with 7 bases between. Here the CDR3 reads CASSFRTNYGYTF. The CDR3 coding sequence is TGTGCCAGCAGTTTCCGGACAAACTATGGCTACACCTTC.

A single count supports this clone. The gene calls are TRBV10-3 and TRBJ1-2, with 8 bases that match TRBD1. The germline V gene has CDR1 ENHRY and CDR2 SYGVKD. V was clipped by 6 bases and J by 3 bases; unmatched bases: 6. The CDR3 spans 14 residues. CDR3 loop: CAIRAGTGDYGYTF. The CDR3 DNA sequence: TGTGCCATCAGAGCCGGGACAGGCGACTATGGCTACACCTTC.

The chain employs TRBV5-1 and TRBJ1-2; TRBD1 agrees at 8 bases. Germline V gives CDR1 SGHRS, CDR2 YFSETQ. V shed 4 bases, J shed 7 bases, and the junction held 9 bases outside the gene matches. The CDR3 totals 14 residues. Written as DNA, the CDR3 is TGCGCCAGCAGCGTGGGACAGGTCGTCGGTGGCTACACCTTC. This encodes CASSVGQVVGGYTF.

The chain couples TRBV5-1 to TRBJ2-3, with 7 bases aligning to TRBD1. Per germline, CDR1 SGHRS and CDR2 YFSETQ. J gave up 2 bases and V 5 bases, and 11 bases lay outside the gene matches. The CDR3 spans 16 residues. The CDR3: CASSQHRDSFTDTQYF. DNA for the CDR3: TGCGCCAGCAGTCAACACCGGGACAGTTTCACAGATACGCAGTATTTT.

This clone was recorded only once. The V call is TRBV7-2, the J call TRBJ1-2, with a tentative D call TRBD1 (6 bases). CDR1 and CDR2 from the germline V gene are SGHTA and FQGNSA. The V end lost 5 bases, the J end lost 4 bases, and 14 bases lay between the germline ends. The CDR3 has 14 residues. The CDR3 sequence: CASSPRRGTYGYTF. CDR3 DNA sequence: TGTGCCAGCAGCCCCCGCAGGGGAACCTATGGCTACACCTTC.

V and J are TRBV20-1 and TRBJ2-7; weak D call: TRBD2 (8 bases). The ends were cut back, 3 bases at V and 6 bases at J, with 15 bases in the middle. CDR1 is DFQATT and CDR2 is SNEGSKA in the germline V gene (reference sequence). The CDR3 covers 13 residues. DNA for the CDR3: TGCAGTGCTAGTTTCAGGGGGACTAGCGAGCAGTACTTC. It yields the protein CSASFRGTSEQYF.

The CDR3 coding sequence is TGTGCCAGCAGGTCGCTAGCCGATGAGCAGTTCTTC. Amino acids: CASRSLADEQFF. V and J are TRBV6-5 and TRBJ2-1, with D tentatively TRBD2 (5 bases). V lost 6 bases, J lost 8 bases, and 11 bases lay in between. CDR3 length equals 12 residues. In germline, CDR1 is MNHEY, CDR2 SVGAGI.

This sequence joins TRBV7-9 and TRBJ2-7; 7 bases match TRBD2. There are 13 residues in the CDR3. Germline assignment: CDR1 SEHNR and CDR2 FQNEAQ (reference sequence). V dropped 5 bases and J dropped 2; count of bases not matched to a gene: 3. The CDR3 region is CASSHSGAYEQYF. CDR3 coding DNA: TGTGCCAGCAGCCACAGCGGGGCCTACGAGCAGTACTTC.

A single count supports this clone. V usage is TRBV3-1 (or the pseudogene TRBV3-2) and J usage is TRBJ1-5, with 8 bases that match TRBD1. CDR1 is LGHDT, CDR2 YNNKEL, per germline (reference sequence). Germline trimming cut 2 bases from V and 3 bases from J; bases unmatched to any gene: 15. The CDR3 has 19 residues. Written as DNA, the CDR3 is TGTGCCAGCAGCCAAAATCTTCTGGGGACAGGCGAAACCAATCAGCCCCAGCATTTT. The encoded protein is CASSQNLLGTGETNQPQHF.

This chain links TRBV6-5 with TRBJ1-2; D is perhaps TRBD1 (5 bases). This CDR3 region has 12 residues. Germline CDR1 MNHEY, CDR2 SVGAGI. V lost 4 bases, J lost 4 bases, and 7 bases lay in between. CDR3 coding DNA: TGTGCCAGCAGTTTCGACAGCTATGGCTACACCTTC. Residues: CASSFDSYGYTF.

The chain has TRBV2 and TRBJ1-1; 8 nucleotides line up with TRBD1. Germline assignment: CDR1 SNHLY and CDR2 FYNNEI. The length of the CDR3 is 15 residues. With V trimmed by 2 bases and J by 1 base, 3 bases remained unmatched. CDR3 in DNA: TGTGCCAGCAGTGAATATGGGACAGGGAACACTGAAGCTTTCTTT. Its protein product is CASSEYGTGNTEAFF. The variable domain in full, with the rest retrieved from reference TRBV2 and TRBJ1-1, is EPEVTQTPSHQVTQMGQEVILRCVPISNHLYFYWYRQILGQKVEFLVSFYNNEISEKSEIFDDQFSVERPDGSNFTLKIRSTKLEDSAMYFCASSEYGTGNTEAFFGQGTRLTVV.

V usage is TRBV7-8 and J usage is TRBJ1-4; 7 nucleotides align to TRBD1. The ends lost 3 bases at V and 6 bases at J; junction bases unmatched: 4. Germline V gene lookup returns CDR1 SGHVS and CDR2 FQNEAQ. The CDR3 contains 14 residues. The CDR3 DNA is TGTGCCAGCAGCTTCCCGGGACAGTATGAAAAACTGTTTTTT. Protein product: CASSFPGQYEKLFF.

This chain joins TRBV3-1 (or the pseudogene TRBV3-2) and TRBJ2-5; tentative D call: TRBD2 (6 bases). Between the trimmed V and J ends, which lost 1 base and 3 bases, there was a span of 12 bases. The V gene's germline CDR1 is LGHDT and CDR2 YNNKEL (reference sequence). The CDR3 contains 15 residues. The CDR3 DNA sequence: TGTGCCAGCAGCCAAGTCGGGGGAGTAGAAGAGACCCAGTACTTC. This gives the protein CASSQVGGVEETQYF.